A selection of T cell receptor beta chains follows, all from one sample in a study of human T cells and chemical hapten exposure. TCRdb re-called the RACE reads through MiXCR, storing one row per CDR3 protein. The table includes about 110,000 distinct CDR3 sequences, more than 10% detected once. The sample in question was whole blood, obtained in connection with sensitization to the hapten diphenylcyclopropenone (DPC). The receptor source for this set is a woman aged 45-65 years with alopecia areata. Some clones in this sample may be carry-over from other donors' samples. The CDR3 runs from the conserved cysteine through the conserved F or W. D genes are given only for firm matches. The size entry is marked missing in some rows and otherwise reads once, few, many or a size class.

.	TRBV5-4	TRBJ1-1	TRBD1	TGTGCCAGCACCAGGGGGATGAACACTGAAGCTTTCTTT	CASTRGMNTEAFF
few	TRBV20-1	TRBJ1-1	.	TGCAGGGCGACGGGACAAAAGAACACTGAAGCTTTCTTT	CRATGQKNTEAFF
.	TRBV7-9	TRBJ2-3	.	TGTGCCAGCAGCGTCGACGGGGCCCCAGGAGATACGCAGTATTTT	CASSVDGAPGDTQYF
many	TRBV12-3/TRBV12-4	TRBJ2-7	.	TGTGCCAGCAGTCGGGACCGATCCTACGAGCAGTACTTC	CASSRDRSYEQYF
.	TRBV3-1	TRBJ2-1	TRBD2	TGTGCCAGCAGCCAAATGGCTAGCGGTTACAATGAGCAGTTCTTC	CASSQMASGYNEQFF
few	TRBV4-2	TRBJ1-4	.	TGTGCCAGCTCCGCACAAGGGACTAATGAAAAACTGTTTTTT	CASSAQGTNEKLFF
many	TRBV19	TRBJ1-1	.	TGTGCCACCACCCCAAACCTGAACACTGAAGCTTTCTTT	CATTPNLNTEAFF
few	TRBV4-3	TRBJ2-6	.	TGCGCCAGCAGCCAAGATGTGACAGGGGCCAACGTCCTGACTTTC	CASSQDVTGANVLTF
few	TRBV5-4	TRBJ2-1	TRBD2	TGTGCCAGCAGCTCCCCTGGCGGGAGTAATCGCCGGTGGTTCTTC	CASSSPGGSNRRWFF
many	TRBV28	TRBJ2-5	.	TGTGCCAGCAGGGCGACCCCCTCAAGGGCAGAGACCCAGTACTTC	CASRATPSRAETQYF
few	TRBV11-2	TRBJ2-1	.	TGTGCCAGCAGCCCCTCGGTAGGGCAGTTCTTC	CASSPSVGQFF
many	TRBV18	TRBJ1-2	.	TGTGCCAGCTCATTTCAGGGTACCGGTGGCTACACCTTC	CASSFQGTGGYTF
.	TRBV11-1	TRBJ2-1	.	TGTGCCAGCAGCTTAGCATCTAGCTACTACAATGAGCAGTTCTTC	CASSLASSYYNEQFF
.	TRBV6-5	TRBJ1-2	TRBD1	TGTGCCAGCAGTTACTCCCCGACGGGAGGGGGCCGCTACACCTTC	CASSYSPTGGGRYTF
few	TRBV19	TRBJ2-3	.	TGTGCCAGTAGTGCCAGTTATGTTCCAGATACGCAGTATTTT	CASSASYVPDTQYF
few	TRBV28	TRBJ1-2	.	TGTGCCAGCAGTCCCCCCGGAGTTGGAGGCTATGGCTACACCTTC	CASSPPGVGGYGYTF
.	TRBV28	TRBJ1-6	.	TGTGCCAGCAGTGTGGGGGTCTGGTCGGATAATTCACCCCTCCACTTT	CASSVGVWSDNSPLHF
few	TRBV6-5	TRBJ2-1	TRBD1	TGTGCCAGCAGTTATTGGACAGGGGAGGCTGAGCAGTTCTTC	CASSYWTGEAEQFF
few	TRBV4-3	TRBJ1-4	.	TGCGCCAGCAGCCAAGGGCAGGGTACTGAAAAACTGTTTTTT	CASSQGQGTEKLFF
.	TRBV4-2	TRBJ1-2	TRBD1	TGTGCCAGCAGCCAAGAGGACAGGGAGAACACCTTC	CASSQEDRENTF
many	TRBV5-6	TRBJ2-6	.	TGTGCCAGCAGCTATACCTTGACTGGGGCCAACGTCCTGACTTTC	CASSYTLTGANVLTF
.	TRBV12-3/TRBV12-4	TRBJ1-1	.	TGTGCCAGCAGTTCGATCCCGGGTAGGAAAGCTTTCTTT	CASSSIPGRKAFF
few	TRBV20-1	TRBJ2-7	.	TGCAGTGCTACTCTAGGGCATTTAGGTGCCGAGCAGTACTTC	CSATLGHLGAEQYF
.	TRBV18	TRBJ2-3	TRBD2	TGTGCCAGCTCACCACGTCTAGCGGGACCTTCTAGCACAGATACGCAGTATTTT	CASSPRLAGPSSTDTQYF
.	TRBV5-4	TRBJ2-3	TRBD2	TGTGCCAGCAGCCCGGGGACTAGCGGGGGCATCGCAGATACGCAGTATTTT	CASSPGTSGGIADTQYF
few	TRBV28	TRBJ2-7	.	TGTGCCAGCAGTTCGAGCCTAAACGAGCAGTACTTC	CASSSSLNEQYF
few	TRBV18	TRBJ1-1	TRBD1	TGTGCCAGCTCACGGCGGGACAGGGCGGACACTGAAGCTTTCTTT	CASSRRDRADTEAFF
few	TRBV29-1	TRBJ1-4	.	TGCAGCGTTATGTCAGGGTATGAAAAACTGTTTTTT	CSVMSGYEKLFF
few	TRBV7-8	TRBJ1-4	TRBD1	TGTGCCAGCAGCTTTGGGACAGCAGCAACTAATGAAAAACTGTTTTTT	CASSFGTAATNEKLFF
few	TRBV28	TRBJ2-1	TRBD2	TGTGCCAGCAGTCCTAGCGGGGGGGCGGGTGAGCAGTTCTTC	CASSPSGGAGEQFF
.	TRBV6-6	TRBJ2-6	TRBD1	TGTGCCAGCAGCACAGGGGCAGGGGTGTCTGGGGCCAACGTCCTGACTTTC	CASSTGAGVSGANVLTF
.	TRBV20-1	TRBJ2-7	TRBD1	TGCAGTGCTAGGTTCAGGGACAGGGTTTCCGAGCAGTACTTC	CSARFRDRVSEQYF
many	TRBV5-1	TRBJ1-4	TRBD1	TGCGCCAGCAGCTTGGCCATGCTTGGGACAGGGAATGAAAAACTGTTTTTT	CASSLAMLGTGNEKLFF
few	TRBV4-1	TRBJ1-4	.	TGCGCCAGCAGCCACTCTGCAGGGCGCGAAAAACTGTTTTTT	CASSHSAGREKLFF
.	TRBV18	TRBJ1-1	TRBD1	TGTGCCAGCTCACCACCCGGGACAGTGAACACTGAAGCTTTCTTT	CASSPPGTVNTEAFF
few	TRBV4-1	TRBJ2-5	.	TGCGCCAGCAGCCAACAGTGGGTCCAAGAGACCCAGTACTTC	CASSQQWVQETQYF
.	TRBV5-1	TRBJ2-5	TRBD1	TGCGCCAGCAGCTTGATAGGGGGCGATCGACAAGAGACCCAGTACTTC	CASSLIGGDRQETQYF
.	TRBV12-5	TRBJ1-1	TRBD1	TGTGCTAGTGGTTCAGACAGGGCGGAGGCAAATATGAACACTGAAGCTTTCTTT	CASGSDRAEANMNTEAFF
.	TRBV28	TRBJ2-5	.	TGTGCCAGCACCAGGGGAGACCAAGAGACCCAGTACTTC	CASTRGDQETQYF
many	TRBV6-1	TRBJ2-3	.	TGTGCCAGCAGTGGGAGGGCGTGGGGAGATACGCAGTATTTT	CASSGRAWGDTQYF
.	TRBV12-3/TRBV12-4	TRBJ1-6	.	TGTGCCAGCAGCCACAGTTCCTCACCCCTCCACTTT	CASSHSSSPLHF
few	TRBV25-1	TRBJ2-1	.	TGTGCCAGCAGTGATCCAATCAGGGACAATGAGCAGTTCTTC	CASSDPIRDNEQFF
many	TRBV12-3/TRBV12-4	TRBJ2-2	.	TGTGCCAGCAGTTTAATTTCGGCGAACACCGGGGAGCTGTTTTTT	CASSLISANTGELFF